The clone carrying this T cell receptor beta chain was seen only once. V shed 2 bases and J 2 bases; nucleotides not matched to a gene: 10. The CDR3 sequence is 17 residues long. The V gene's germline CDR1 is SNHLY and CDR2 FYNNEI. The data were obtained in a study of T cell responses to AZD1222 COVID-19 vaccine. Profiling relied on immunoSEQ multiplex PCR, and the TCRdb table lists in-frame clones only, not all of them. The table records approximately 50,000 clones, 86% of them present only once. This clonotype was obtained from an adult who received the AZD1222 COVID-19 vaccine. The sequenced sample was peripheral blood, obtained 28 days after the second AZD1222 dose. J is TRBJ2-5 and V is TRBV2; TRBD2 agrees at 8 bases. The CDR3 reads CASSENRAGARQETQYF. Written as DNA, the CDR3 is TGTGCCAGCAGTGAAAATCGAGCGGGGGCCCGACAAGAGACCCAGTACTTC.